A selection of T cell receptor beta chains follows, all from one sample in a study of T cells in Graves' hyperthyroidism and ophthalmopathy. TCRdb re-called the multiplex PCR reads with MiXCR, one entry per CDR3 protein. Found here are about 500,000 distinct CDR3 sequences, 15% to 20% of them singletons; the top ten hold approximately 15%. Sequencing was done on a sample of blood. These receptors were taken from a woman between 18 and 30 years old with Graves' ophthalmopathy. CDR3s include the opening cysteine and the closing phenylalanine or tryptophan. The D gene is left open where the match is weak. The size entry is marked missing in some rows and otherwise reads once, few, many or a size class.

clone_size: many; v_call: TRBV30; d_call: .; j_call: TRBJ1-1; cdr3_aa: CAWSVMGTEAFF; cdr3_nt: TGTGCCTGGAGTGTGATGGGCACTGAAGCTTTCTTT
clone_size: .; v_call: TRBV20-1; d_call: .; j_call: TRBJ2-7; cdr3_aa: CSAPFPGPAYEQYF; cdr3_nt: TGCAGTGCCCCTTTCCCCGGTCCAGCGTACGAGCAGTACTTC
clone_size: few; v_call: TRBV7-9; d_call: TRBD1; j_call: TRBJ2-2; cdr3_aa: CASTLNRGTGELFF; cdr3_nt: TGTGCCAGCACCCTCAACAGGGGCACCGGGGAGCTGTTTTTT
clone_size: .; v_call: TRBV6-6; d_call: .; j_call: TRBJ1-4; cdr3_aa: CASSYSAGTNEKLFF; cdr3_nt: TGTGCCAGCAGTTACTCTGCGGGGACTAATGAAAAACTGTTTTTT
clone_size: many; v_call: TRBV5-1; d_call: TRBD2; j_call: TRBJ2-1; cdr3_aa: CASSPSGSTYNEQFF; cdr3_nt: TGCGCCAGCAGCCCTAGCGGGAGCACCTACAATGAGCAGTTCTTC
clone_size: many; v_call: TRBV20-1; d_call: .; j_call: TRBJ2-7; cdr3_aa: CSAPEGISHEQYF; cdr3_nt: TGCAGTGCCCCCGAGGGGATCTCCCACGAGCAGTACTTC
clone_size: .; v_call: TRBV30; d_call: TRBD2; j_call: TRBJ2-2; cdr3_aa: CAWSLIAGGGTGELFF; cdr3_nt: TGTGCCTGGAGTCTCATAGCGGGGGGTGGTACCGGGGAGCTGTTTTTT
clone_size: .; v_call: TRBV6-5; d_call: .; j_call: TRBJ2-4; cdr3_aa: CASSYSGAKNIQYF; cdr3_nt: TGTGCCAGCAGTTATTCAGGGGCCAAAAACATTCAGTACTTC
clone_size: many; v_call: TRBV28; d_call: TRBD1; j_call: TRBJ1-5; cdr3_aa: CASSHGDRAGNQPQHF; cdr3_nt: TGTGCCAGCAGTCACGGGGACAGGGCGGGCAATCAGCCCCAGCATTTT
clone_size: many; v_call: TRBV28; d_call: .; j_call: TRBJ1-5; cdr3_aa: CASSRTALNQPQHF; cdr3_nt: TGTGCCAGCAGCCGGACAGCCCTTAATCAGCCCCAGCATTTT
clone_size: many; v_call: TRBV6-1; d_call: .; j_call: TRBJ1-4; cdr3_aa: CASSYEGNEKLFF; cdr3_nt: TGTGCCAGCAGTTATGAGGGGAATGAAAAACTGTTTTTT
clone_size: .; v_call: TRBV7-9; d_call: TRBD1; j_call: TRBJ1-6; cdr3_aa: CASSFQTGHSPLHF; cdr3_nt: TGTGCCAGCAGCTTCCAGACAGGGCATTCACCCCTCCACTTT
clone_size: .; v_call: TRBV7-9; d_call: TRBD1; j_call: TRBJ2-2; cdr3_aa: CASRPGAGGIGELFF; cdr3_nt: TGTGCCAGCAGACCCGGTGCAGGGGGCATCGGGGAGCTGTTTTTT
clone_size: few; v_call: TRBV28; d_call: .; j_call: TRBJ1-5; cdr3_aa: CASSSWVGNQPQHF; cdr3_nt: TGTGCCAGCAGTTCATGGGTCGGCAATCAGCCCCAGCATTTT
clone_size: .; v_call: TRBV7-8; d_call: TRBD1; j_call: TRBJ1-2; cdr3_aa: CASSLWGQGIIHSTHNYGYTF; cdr3_nt: TGTGCCAGCAGCTTATGGGGACAGGGGATTATACACTCCACACATAACTATGGCTACACCTTC
clone_size: many; v_call: TRBV28; d_call: .; j_call: TRBJ1-2; cdr3_aa: CASSFETLSAIANYGYTF; cdr3_nt: TGTGCCAGCAGCTTTGAGACACTTTCCGCTATAGCTAACTATGGCTACACCTTC
clone_size: many; v_call: TRBV30; d_call: .; j_call: TRBJ1-2; cdr3_aa: CAWNNYGYTF; cdr3_nt: TGTGCCTGGAATAACTATGGCTACACCTTC
clone_size: many; v_call: TRBV28; d_call: .; j_call: TRBJ1-1; cdr3_aa: CASSFRTSRNTEAFF; cdr3_nt: TGTGCCAGCAGCTTCCGGACCTCCCGGAACACTGAAGCTTTCTTT
clone_size: few; v_call: TRBV6-2/TRBV6-3; d_call: .; j_call: TRBJ2-7; cdr3_aa: CAGSYGLDEQYF; cdr3_nt: TGTGCCGGCAGTTATGGTTTGGACGAGCAGTACTTC
clone_size: few; v_call: TRBV20-1; d_call: .; j_call: TRBJ1-6; cdr3_aa: CSATRPGYNSPLHF; cdr3_nt: TGCAGTGCCACCCGGCCAGGATATAATTCACCCCTCCACTTT
clone_size: many; v_call: TRBV7-3; d_call: TRBD2; j_call: TRBJ2-1; cdr3_aa: CASSLTSGGYNEQFF; cdr3_nt: TGTGCCAGCAGCCTGACTAGCGGGGGGTACAATGAGCAGTTCTTC
clone_size: few; v_call: TRBV29-1; d_call: TRBD1; j_call: TRBJ1-1; cdr3_aa: CSEDRGGEAFF; cdr3_nt: TGCAGCGAGGACAGGGGCGGTGAAGCTTTCTTT
clone_size: many; v_call: TRBV5-1; d_call: .; j_call: TRBJ2-7; cdr3_aa: CASRLRDSSSYEQYF; cdr3_nt: TGCGCCAGCAGACTCCGGGACTCGAGCTCCTACGAGCAGTACTTC
clone_size: few; v_call: TRBV27; d_call: .; j_call: TRBJ2-3; cdr3_aa: CAIYSTSTDTQYF; cdr3_nt: TGTGCCATTTACTCTACTAGCACAGATACGCAGTATTTT
clone_size: .; v_call: TRBV20-1; d_call: .; j_call: TRBJ1-1; cdr3_aa: CSAILGNPLLADTEAFF; cdr3_nt: TGCAGTGCGATCCTGGGTAACCCCCTCCTCGCGGACACTGAAGCTTTCTTT
clone_size: .; v_call: TRBV25-1; d_call: .; j_call: TRBJ2-1; cdr3_aa: CASSQTGFIRGNEQFF; cdr3_nt: TGTGCCAGCAGTCAAACAGGGTTTATAAGGGGGAATGAGCAGTTCTTC
clone_size: .; v_call: TRBV15; d_call: .; j_call: TRBJ2-5; cdr3_aa: CATSRDTGIQYF; cdr3_nt: TGTGCCACCAGCAGAGATACGGGGATCCAGTACTTC
clone_size: few; v_call: TRBV20-1; d_call: .; j_call: TRBJ1-1; cdr3_aa: CSAPRTASEAFF; cdr3_nt: TGCAGTGCCCCCCGGACAGCCTCTGAAGCTTTCTTT
clone_size: many; v_call: TRBV4-3; d_call: TRBD2; j_call: TRBJ2-1; cdr3_aa: CASSQDRGVVNEQFF; cdr3_nt: TGCGCCAGCAGCCAAGATCGGGGGGTCGTGAATGAGCAGTTCTTC
clone_size: .; v_call: TRBV3-1; d_call: TRBD2; j_call: TRBJ2-5; cdr3_aa: CASSQGARAGQETQYF; cdr3_nt: TGTGCCAGCAGCCAAGGAGCACGAGCGGGGCAAGAGACCCAGTACTTC
clone_size: many; v_call: TRBV7-2; d_call: TRBD2; j_call: TRBJ2-4; cdr3_aa: CASSISGYLAKNIQYF; cdr3_nt: TGTGCCAGCAGCATTAGCGGGTACCTAGCCAAAAACATTCAGTACTTC
clone_size: few; v_call: TRBV10-1; d_call: TRBD1; j_call: TRBJ1-1; cdr3_aa: CASSVGTGGTEAFF; cdr3_nt: TGCGCCAGCAGTGTCGGGACAGGGGGGACTGAAGCTTTCTTT
clone_size: many; v_call: TRBV5-5; d_call: .; j_call: TRBJ2-7; cdr3_aa: CASRPGLDQGEQYF; cdr3_nt: TGTGCCAGCAGACCGGGACTCGACCAGGGCGAGCAGTACTTC
clone_size: many; v_call: TRBV7-9; d_call: .; j_call: TRBJ1-1; cdr3_aa: CASSLAEIRRRMNTEAFF; cdr3_nt: TGTGCCAGCAGCTTAGCGGAAATTCGGAGGAGGATGAACACTGAAGCTTTCTTT
clone_size: many; v_call: TRBV6-5; d_call: .; j_call: TRBJ2-5; cdr3_aa: CASSYGSRGQETQYF; cdr3_nt: TGTGCCAGCAGTTACGGGTCACGGGGCCAAGAGACCCAGTACTTC
clone_size: few; v_call: TRBV28; d_call: TRBD1; j_call: TRBJ1-2; cdr3_aa: CASSLEGQLYYGYTF; cdr3_nt: TGTGCCAGCAGTTTAGAGGGACAGCTTTACTATGGCTACACCTTC
clone_size: .; v_call: TRBV4-3; d_call: .; j_call: TRBJ2-7; cdr3_aa: CASSQARLGYEQYF; cdr3_nt: TGCGCCAGCAGCCAAGCTCGTTTAGGCTACGAGCAGTACTTC
clone_size: .; v_call: TRBV27; d_call: .; j_call: TRBJ1-1; cdr3_aa: CASRHGEGTEAFF; cdr3_nt: TGTGCCAGCAGACACGGGGAGGGCACTGAAGCTTTCTTT
clone_size: many; v_call: TRBV6-1; d_call: .; j_call: TRBJ1-1; cdr3_aa: CASSEIGYGTEAFF; cdr3_nt: TGTGCCAGCAGTGAAATCGGGTATGGCACTGAAGCTTTCTTT